This passage covers 5 T cell receptor beta chains from one sample sequenced in a study of blood T cell repertoires in COVID-19. The method was immunoSEQ multiplex PCR; TCRdb's version includes in-frame clones alone and lacks a portion of them. Here the sample spans approximately 230,000 clones, around 90% being singletons. The sequenced sample was peripheral blood. All receptors derive from an elderly man with acute or convalescent COVID-19.

This clone came up once. A junction boundary mismatches the germline segment, possibly from a read error. V gene TRBV7-2 combines with J gene TRBJ2-5; TRBD2 matches 12 bases. Per germline, CDR1 SGHTA and CDR2 FQGNSA. This CDR3 is 15 amino acids long. The DNA for the CDR3 is TGTGCCAGCAGCCTAAGGGCTAGCGGGGGGGCCAAGTCTCACTTC. This translates into CASSLRASGGAKSHF. The full variable domain, in which reference TRBV7-2 and TRBJ2-5 provide the parts outside the CDR3, is GAGVSQSPSNKVTEKGKDVELRCDPISGHTALYWYRQSLGQGLEFLIYFQGNSAPDKSGLPSDRFSAERTGGSVSTLTIQRTQQEDSAVYLCASSLRASGGAKSHFGPGTRLLVL.

This clone was counted once. This chain joins TRBV29-1 and TRBJ2-3, with TRBD1 identical over 7 bases. The CDR3 covers 14 residues. The germline CDR1 and CDR2 sequences are SQVTM and ANQGSEA. V shed 5 bases, J shed 1 base, and the junction held 6 bases outside the gene matches. CDR3 residues: CSVYKQGGTDTQYF. The DNA for the CDR3 is TGCAGCGTTTACAAGCAGGGGGGCACAGATACGCAGTATTTT.

V and J are TRBV6-5 and TRBJ1-2; no clear D. There are 13 residues in the CDR3. The germline V gene encodes CDR1 MNHEY and CDR2 SVGAGI. The V end lost 7 bases, the J end lost 7 bases, and 16 bases lay between the germline ends. CDR3 sequence (DNA): TGTGCCAGCACCACCAGTTGGGCCGGTGGCTACACCTTC. It is translated as CASTTSWAGGYTF.

This clone occurred a few times. CDR3 loop: CASSLDGTGTSPLHF. Here the CDR3 DNA reads TGTGCCAGCAGCTTAGATGGGACAGGGACTTCACCCCTCCACTTT. V is TRBV7-7 and J is TRBJ1-6; the match to TRBD1 covers 9 bases. Germline assignment: CDR1 SSHAT and CDR2 FNYEAQ (reference sequence). J lost 9 bases, V lost 1 base, and 4 bases had no gene match. The CDR3 is 15 amino acids.

The genes are TRBV4-3 and TRBJ2-3, with TRBD2 matching 9 bases. This CDR3 has 16 amino acids. CDR1 LGHNA and CDR2 YSLEER come from the germline V gene. V lost 0 bases, J lost 4 bases, and 5 bases stayed unmatched. CDR3 sequence (DNA): TGCGCCAGCAGCCAAGAGTTCGAGCGGGAGGCAGATACGCAGTATTTT. Its translation: CASSQEFEREADTQYF.